These 27 T cell receptor beta chains share one sample of origin, sequenced in a study of blood T cell repertoires in COVID-19. Assay used: immunoSEQ multiplex PCR; TCRdb lists only in-frame clones, some missing. The top ten hold around 3% of the sample, which has fewer than 350,000 clones, about 86% seen once. The source material was peripheral blood. These receptors all come from a woman aged 55-69 years with active or convalescent COVID-19.

The chain has TRBV24-1 and TRBJ2-5, with a weak D call TRBD2 (5 bases). Trimming stripped 5 bases from V and 7 bases from J, with 25 bases between. CDR1 KGHDR and CDR2 SFDVKD come from the germline V gene. There are 17 residues in the CDR3. The CDR3 coding sequence is TGTGCCACCAGTGGGGAAACGAAGGGAGACCCTCCGGGGACCCAGTACTTC. It encodes CATSGETKGDPPGTQYF.

The J gene is TRBJ2-3, the V gene TRBV7-9; D may be TRBD1 (6 bases). The CDR3 consists of 14 residues. From germline, CDR1 is SEHNR and CDR2 FQNEAQ (reference sequence). V lost 0 bases and J 2 bases, leaving 6 bases between the germline ends. The chain's CDR3 is CASSLAGATDTQYF. The CDR3 nucleotides are TGTGCCAGCAGCTTAGCGGGGGCCACAGATACGCAGTATTTT.

This clone was counted a single time. This sample also contains other DNA sequences that code for the same CDR3. The chain links TRBV7-8 to TRBJ2-7, with D perhaps TRBD2 (6 bases). Germline CDR1 SGHVS, CDR2 FQNEAQ. Trimming took off 5 bases at V and 3 bases at J, with 8 bases between the two ends. The CDR3 extends over 12 amino acids. CDR3 bases: TGTGCCAGCAGCCCCGGGAGCTACGAGCAGTACTTC. Its translation: CASSPGSYEQYF.

Details on this clone: Compared with germline, one end of the junction differs, possibly owing to a read error. The chain's CDR3 is CSARDLGGGNF. CDR3 bases: TGCAGTGCTAGAGATCTGGGGGGGGGAAACTTC. The chain is built from TRBV20-1 and TRBJ2-5, with 7 bases fitting TRBD2. This CDR3 contains 11 residues. Germline values: CDR1 DFQATT, CDR2 SNEGSKA (reference sequence).

The rearrangement links TRBV4-1 to TRBJ2-3, with D possibly being TRBD1 (6 bases). CDR1 is MGHRA and CDR2 is YSYEKL in the germline V gene. V lost 2 bases and J 1 base, leaving 19 bases between the germline ends. CDR3 size: 18 residues. CDR3 in amino acids: CASSQQGIELWGTDTQYF. CDR3 nucleotides: TGCGCCAGCAGCCAACAGGGGATAGAGCTTTGGGGCACAGATACGCAGTATTTT.

V usage is TRBV29-1 and J usage is TRBJ2-5, with D maybe TRBD1 (7 bases). V lost 3 bases to trimming and J lost 0 bases, with 14 bases between them. The CDR3 has 15 amino acids. Germline V gene sequence: CDR1 SQVTM, CDR2 ANQGSEA. The CDR3 DNA sequence: TGCAGCGTTGAGGGGGGACAGTCTAACCAAGAGACCCAGTACTTC. It translates to CSVEGGQSNQETQYF. The variable domain in full, completed from reference TRBV29-1 and TRBJ2-5, reads SAVISQKPSRDICQRGTSLTIQCQVDSQVTMMFWYRQQPGQSLTLIATANQGSEATYESGFVIDKFPISRPNLTFSTLTVSNMSPEDSSIYLCSVEGGQSNQETQYFGPGTRLLVL.

J is TRBJ1-1 and V is TRBV19; TRBD1 aligns across 7 bases. With 0 bases clipped from V and 1 base from J, the junction kept 5 bases outside the gene matches. From germline, CDR1 is LNHDA and CDR2 SQIVND (reference sequence). This CDR3 contains 16 residues. The DNA of the CDR3 is TGTGCCAGTAGTATAGAAGGGGGCCCGTGGAACACTGAAGCTTTCTTT. This translates into CASSIEGGPWNTEAFF.

The gene calls are TRBV27 and TRBJ2-7, with D uncertain. Germline loops: CDR1 MNHEY, CDR2 SMNVEV (reference sequence). Deletions cut 4 bases from V and 11 bases from J, with 12 bases between. The CDR3 covers 11 residues. DNA of the CDR3: TGTGCCAGCAGTTGGGCCAGAATTAAGTACTTC. Residues: CASSWARIKYF.

The CDR3 protein is CAISDGQGRPGYTF. Here the CDR3 DNA reads TGTGCCATCAGTGACGGTCAGGGCCGGCCGGGCTACACCTTC. V usage is TRBV10-3 and J usage is TRBJ1-2; a weak D match, TRBD1 (5 bases). The CDR3 is 14 amino acids. Germline CDR1 is ENHRY and CDR2 is SYGVKD. Trimming took off 3 bases at V and 8 bases at J, with 16 bases between the two ends.

The chain links TRBV27 to TRBJ1-5, with 9 bases aligning to TRBD1. CDR1 is MNHEY and CDR2 is SMNVEV in the germline V gene (reference sequence). Trimming at V came to 6 bases and at J to 1 base, leaving 7 bases not matched to a gene. The CDR3 spans 16 residues. Here the CDR3 DNA reads TGTGCCAGCAGGTTACAGGGGGCAGCGAGCAATCAGCCCCAGCATTTT. The encoded protein is CASRLQGAASNQPQHF.

The rearrangement uses TRBV29-1 and TRBJ1-5, with D hard to call. Germline V gene lookup returns CDR1 SQVTM and CDR2 ANQGSEA. The CDR3 covers 12 residues. The V end was cut by 7 bases, the J end by 7 bases, with 14 bases between. In nucleotides, the CDR3 is TGCAGCGGCGGGAGAGAAGGGCAGCCCCAGCATTTT. This encodes CSGGREGQPQHF.

The chain couples TRBV5-4 to TRBJ1-2; the match to TRBD1 covers 8 bases. From germline, CDR1 is SGHNT and CDR2 YYREEE (reference sequence). The length of the CDR3 is 16 residues. Germline trimming cut 4 bases from V and 1 base from J; bases unmatched to any gene: 9. In nucleotides, the CDR3 is TGTGCCAGCAGCGGCCGGGACAGGTCGATTAACTATGGCTACACCTTC. Protein product: CASSGRDRSINYGYTF. The full variable domain, completed using reference TRBV5-4 and TRBJ1-2, is ETGVTQSPTHLIKTRGQQVTLRCSSQSGHNTVSWYQQALGQGPQFIFQYYREEENGRGNFPPRFSGLQFPNYSSELNVNALELDDSALYLCASSGRDRSINYGYTFGSGTRLTVV.

A single count supports this clone. The J gene is TRBJ1-1, the V gene TRBV15; D not resolved. Trimming removed 1 base from V and 5 bases from J, with 8 bases in between. Germline CDR1 LNHNV, CDR2 YYDKDF (reference sequence). This CDR3 spans 13 amino acids. The CDR3 DNA sequence: TGTGCCACCAGCAGAGCCCCCAGAACTGAAGCTTTCTTT. Its translation: CATSRAPRTEAFF.

V gene TRBV29-1 combines with J gene TRBJ2-5; 11 bases line up with TRBD1. The germline V gene encodes CDR1 SQVTM and CDR2 ANQGSEA. With 3 bases clipped from V and 1 base from J, the junction kept 1 base outside the gene matches. The CDR3 spans 14 residues. CDR3 in DNA: TGCAGCGTTGACGGGACAGGGGGCCAAGAGACCCAGTACTTC. It encodes CSVDGTGGQETQYF.

In DNA, the CDR3 is TGTGCCAGCAGCCGGGACAGTTTCTCCTACGAGCAGTACTTC. This sequence encodes CASSRDSFSYEQYF. The genes are TRBV11-2 and TRBJ2-7; 7 nucleotides match TRBD1. This CDR3 is built from 14 residues. CDR1 is SGHAT, CDR2 FQNNGV, per germline. V was pared by 5 bases and J by 0 bases, with 4 bases of the junction left unmatched.

Concerning this clone: A much larger clone is a single base away; this may be a read error. This specimen includes other DNA sequences encoding the same CDR3. The chain carries TRBV4-3 and TRBJ1-2, with TRBD1 identical over 7 bases. With V trimmed by 3 bases and J by 5 bases, 3 bases remained unmatched. The germline gives CDR1 LGHNA, CDR2 YSLEER. There are 13 residues in the CDR3. CDR3 nucleotide sequence: TGCGCCAGCAGCCAGGAGACAGGGTATGGCTACACCTTC. Translation gives CASSQETGYGYTF.

This clone was recorded only once. DNA of the CDR3: TGCGCCAGCAGGAGCTCCTACGAGCAGTACTTC. Translating it yields CASRSSYEQYF. The chain employs TRBV10-2 and TRBJ2-7; D is unresolved. The germline V and J ends were trimmed by 6 bases and 0 bases, with 3 bases remaining between them. CDR1 WSHSY and CDR2 SAAADI come from the germline V gene. The CDR3 loop spans 11 amino acids.

This chain's CDR3 is CASSPVGLSTDTQYF. The CDR3 DNA follows: TGTGCCAGCAGCCCGGTCGGTCTAAGCACAGATACGCAGTATTTT. This chain links TRBV5-6 with TRBJ2-3; D gene uncertain. The CDR3 contains 15 residues. Germline V CDR1 and CDR2: SGHDT, YYEEEE. Trimming took off 4 bases at V and 0 bases at J, with 12 bases between the two ends.

This chain uses TRBV27 with TRBJ1-2, with D possibly matching TRBD1 (5 bases). There are 15 residues in the CDR3. Germline V CDR1 and CDR2: MNHEY, SMNVEV (reference sequence). V dropped 2 bases and J dropped 4 bases, with 14 bases sitting between them. CDR3 amino acids: CASSLRGGVLYGYTF. In nucleotides, the CDR3 is TGTGCCAGCAGTTTACGGGGAGGGGTCCTCTATGGCTACACCTTC.

This chain connects TRBV19 to TRBJ1-5; 11 nucleotides line up with TRBD1. Germline CDR1 reads LNHDA; CDR2 reads SQIVND (reference sequence). V was clipped by 8 bases and J by 1 base; unmatched bases: 10. The CDR3 sequence is 17 residues long. CDR3 coding DNA: TGTGCCAGTGCTGGGACAGGGGGTATATTGAGCAATCAGCCCCAGCATTTT. Translating it yields CASAGTGGILSNQPQHF.

On this clone itself: A junction boundary mismatches the germline segment, possibly from a read error. The CDR3 is CASSLAGSSHEQYF. The CDR3 DNA is TGCGCCAGCAGCTTGGCCGGGTCCTCCCACGAGCAGTACTTC. The genes are TRBV5-1 and TRBJ2-7; D ambiguous. This CDR3 region has 14 residues. The germline V gene has CDR1 SGHRS and CDR2 YFSETQ.

This clone was seen a handful of times. For the CDR3, the DNA is TGTGCCAGCTCACCACCAGGCGGGGGTTCCTACGAGCAGTACTTC. This sequence encodes CASSPPGGGSYEQYF. The chain carries TRBV18 and TRBJ2-7; 7 bases fit TRBD2. Looked up from germline, CDR1 is KGHSH and CDR2 is LQKENI. V was pared by 0 bases and J by 1 base, with 3 bases of the junction left unmatched. The CDR3 extends over 15 amino acids.

V usage is TRBV11-3 and J usage is TRBJ2-1; TRBD2 aligns across 16 bases. Per the germline V gene, CDR1 is SGHNT and CDR2 is YENEEA. Trimming cost V 2 bases and J 10 bases; bases outside gene matches: 5. The CDR3 has 16 residues. The CDR3: CASSLRGLAGGDEQFF. As DNA, the CDR3 is TGTGCCAGCAGCTTAAGGGGACTAGCGGGGGGGGACGAGCAGTTCTTC.

Points on this clone: A read error may account for a junction end that differs from germline. This rearrangement joins TRBV12-3 or TRBV12-4 to TRBJ2-6; maybe TRBD1 (6 bases). The CDR3 runs 12 residues. DNA of the CDR3: TGTGCCAGCAGTCGAGGGGGCAACGTCCTGACTTTC. This gives the protein CASSRGGNVLTF.

The chain employs TRBV10-3 and TRBJ1-3; D is possibly TRBD1 (6 bases). V was clipped by 11 bases and J by 6 bases, with 17 bases between them. The germline V gene encodes CDR1 ENHRY and CDR2 SYGVKD. There are 13 residues in the CDR3. The CDR3 DNA follows: TGTGCCTCTACACAGGGTTTTGAAAACACCATATATTTT. Encoded protein: CASTQGFENTIYF.

The V gene is TRBV7-2, the J gene TRBJ1-6; TRBD1 aligns across 7 bases. The CDR3 has 15 residues. With V trimmed by 8 bases and J by 4 bases, 8 bases remained unmatched. Germline CDR1 and CDR2: SGHTA and FQGNSA. The CDR3 DNA reads as TGTGCCAGCTGCCCAGGGGGACAATATAATTCACCCCTCCACTTT. It is translated as CASCPGGQYNSPLHF. Supplemented by reference TRBV7-2 and TRBJ1-6, the full variable domain reads GAGVSQSPSNKVTEKGKDVELRCDPISGHTALYWYRQSLGQGLEFLIYFQGNSAPDKSGLPSDRFSAERTGGSVSTLTIQRTQQEDSAVYLCASCPGGQYNSPLHFGNGTRLTVT.

J is TRBJ1-6 and V is TRBV4-1; TRBD1 aligns across 8 bases. The CDR3 sequence is 19 residues long. The trim removed 0 bases at V and 2 bases at J, leaving 9 bases unmatched. Looked up from germline, CDR1 is MGHRA and CDR2 is YSYEKL. The DNA of the CDR3 is TGCGCCAGCAGCCAAGATCCTTGGACAGGGAGCACCTATAATTCACCCCTCCACTTT. Translating it yields CASSQDPWTGSTYNSPLHF.